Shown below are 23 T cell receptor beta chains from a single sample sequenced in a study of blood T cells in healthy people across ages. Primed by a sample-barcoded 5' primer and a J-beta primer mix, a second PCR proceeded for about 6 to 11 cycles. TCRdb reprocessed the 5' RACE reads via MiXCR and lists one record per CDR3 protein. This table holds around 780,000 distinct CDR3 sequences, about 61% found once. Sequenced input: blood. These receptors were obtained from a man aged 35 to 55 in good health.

Written as DNA, the CDR3 is TGTGCCAGCAGCGTAGGACGGGGAGGCGTAGGGGGCTACACCTTC. Its translation is CASSVGRGGVGGYTF. The rearrangement links TRBV9 to TRBJ1-2, with D unresolved. Germline CDR1 SGDLS, CDR2 YYNGEE. CDR3 size: 15 residues. V lost 0 bases to trimming and J lost 8 bases, with 17 bases between them.

For the CDR3, the DNA is TGCAGTGCTAGAGACTTAAGGCGAAACTACAATGAGCAGTTCTTC. Translation gives CSARDLRRNYNEQFF. The rearrangement uses TRBV20-1 and TRBJ2-1; D not resolved. The V and J ends lost 0 bases and 3 bases respectively, with 12 bases between them. The CDR3 contains 15 residues. Germline CDR1 reads DFQATT; CDR2 reads SNEGSKA (reference sequence).

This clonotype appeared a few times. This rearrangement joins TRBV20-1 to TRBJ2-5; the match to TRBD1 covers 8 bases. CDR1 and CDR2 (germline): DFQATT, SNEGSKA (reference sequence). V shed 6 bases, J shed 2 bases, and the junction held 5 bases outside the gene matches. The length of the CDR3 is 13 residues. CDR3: CSAPTGGQETQYF. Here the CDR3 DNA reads TGCAGTGCACCTACAGGGGGACAAGAGACCCAGTACTTC.

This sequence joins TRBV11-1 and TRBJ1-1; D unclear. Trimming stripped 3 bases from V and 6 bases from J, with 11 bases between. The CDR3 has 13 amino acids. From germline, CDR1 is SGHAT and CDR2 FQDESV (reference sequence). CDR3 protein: CASSFGFPSEAFF. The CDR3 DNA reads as TGTGCCAGCAGCTTCGGGTTCCCATCTGAAGCTTTCTTT.

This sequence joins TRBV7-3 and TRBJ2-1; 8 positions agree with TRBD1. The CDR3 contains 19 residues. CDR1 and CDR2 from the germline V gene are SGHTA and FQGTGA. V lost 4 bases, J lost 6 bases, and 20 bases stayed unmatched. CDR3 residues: CASSSLQGAFAQAPNEQFF. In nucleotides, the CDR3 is TGTGCCAGCAGCTCCCTCCAGGGGGCTTTCGCTCAGGCGCCCAATGAGCAGTTCTTC.

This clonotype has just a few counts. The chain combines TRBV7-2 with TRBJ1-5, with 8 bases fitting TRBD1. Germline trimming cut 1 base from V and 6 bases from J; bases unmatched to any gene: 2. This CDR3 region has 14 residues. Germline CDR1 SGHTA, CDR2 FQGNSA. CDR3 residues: CASSLGTGSQPQHF. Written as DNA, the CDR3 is TGTGCCAGCAGCTTAGGGACAGGGAGTCAGCCCCAGCATTTT.

CDR3 bases: TGTGCCAGCAGTCCGCTCGGACAGGGATTGGTGGCAGATACGCAGTATTTT. Amino acid sequence: CASSPLGQGLVADTQYF. The J gene is TRBJ2-3, the V gene TRBV12-3 or TRBV12-4; 8 nucleotides agree with TRBD1. This CDR3 is 17 amino acids long. The V gene end was trimmed by 5 bases and the J gene end by 4 bases; junction bases not matched to a gene: 14.

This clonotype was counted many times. The CDR3 protein is CASTFGRGGYTF. CDR3 coding DNA: TGTGCCAGCACCTTTGGTCGCGGTGGCTACACCTTC. This chain joins TRBV13 and TRBJ1-2; no reliable D call. This CDR3 spans 12 amino acids. Germline loops: CDR1 PRHDT, CDR2 FYEKMQ (reference sequence). V lost 7 bases to trimming and J lost 7 bases, with 13 bases between them.

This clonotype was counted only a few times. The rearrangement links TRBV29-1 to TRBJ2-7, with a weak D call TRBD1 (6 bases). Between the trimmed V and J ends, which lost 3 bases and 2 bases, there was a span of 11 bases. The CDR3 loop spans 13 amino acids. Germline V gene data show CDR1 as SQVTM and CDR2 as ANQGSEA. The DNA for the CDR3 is TGCAGCGTTGAGGGGACACTAACCTACGAGCAGTACTTC. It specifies CSVEGTLTYEQYF.

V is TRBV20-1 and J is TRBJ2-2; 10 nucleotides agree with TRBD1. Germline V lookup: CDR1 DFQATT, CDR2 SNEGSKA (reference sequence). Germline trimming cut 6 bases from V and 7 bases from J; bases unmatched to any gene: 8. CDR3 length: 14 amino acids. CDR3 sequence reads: CSATHGTGVGELFF. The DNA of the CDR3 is TGCAGTGCCACCCACGGGACAGGGGTCGGGGAGCTGTTTTTT.

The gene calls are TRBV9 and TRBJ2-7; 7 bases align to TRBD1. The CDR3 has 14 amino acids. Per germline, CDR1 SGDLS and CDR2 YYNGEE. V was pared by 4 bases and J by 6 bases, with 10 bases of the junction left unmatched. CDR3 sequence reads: CASSYASGQSEQYF. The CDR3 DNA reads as TGTGCCAGCAGCTACGCCTCGGGACAGAGCGAGCAGTACTTC.

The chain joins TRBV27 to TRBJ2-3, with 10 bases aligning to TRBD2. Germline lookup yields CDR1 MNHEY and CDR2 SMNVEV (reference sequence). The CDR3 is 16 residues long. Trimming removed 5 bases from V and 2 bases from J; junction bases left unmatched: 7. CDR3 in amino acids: CASSPWTSGATDTQYF. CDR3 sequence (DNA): TGTGCCAGCAGTCCGTGGACTAGCGGTGCCACAGATACGCAGTATTTT.

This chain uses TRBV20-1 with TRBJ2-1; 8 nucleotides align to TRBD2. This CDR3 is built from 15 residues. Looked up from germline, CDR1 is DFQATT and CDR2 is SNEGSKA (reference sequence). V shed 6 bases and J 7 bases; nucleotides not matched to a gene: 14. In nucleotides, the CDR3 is TGCAGTGCCCCGCCGGCGAGCGGGGGCGGGAATGAGCAGTTCTTC. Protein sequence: CSAPPASGGGNEQFF.

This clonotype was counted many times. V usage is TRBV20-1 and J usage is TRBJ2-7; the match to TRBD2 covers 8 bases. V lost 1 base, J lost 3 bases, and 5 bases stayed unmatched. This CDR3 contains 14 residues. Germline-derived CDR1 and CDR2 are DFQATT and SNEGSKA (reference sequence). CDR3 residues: CSARGAGDYYEQYF. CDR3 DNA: TGCAGTGCTAGAGGAGCGGGGGACTACTACGAGCAGTACTTC.

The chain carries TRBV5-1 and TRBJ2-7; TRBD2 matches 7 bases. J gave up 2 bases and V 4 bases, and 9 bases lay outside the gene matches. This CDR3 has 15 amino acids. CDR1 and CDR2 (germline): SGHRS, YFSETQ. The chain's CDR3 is CASSPSGGGPYEQYF. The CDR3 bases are TGCGCCAGCAGCCCCTCTGGGGGGGGACCCTACGAGCAGTACTTC.

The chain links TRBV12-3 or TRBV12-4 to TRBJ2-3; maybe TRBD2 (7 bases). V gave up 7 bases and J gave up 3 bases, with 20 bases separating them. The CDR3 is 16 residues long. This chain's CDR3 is CASTPQGAGATDTQYF. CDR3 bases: TGTGCCAGCACCCCACAGGGTGCGGGGGCAACAGATACGCAGTATTTT.

CDR3 DNA sequence: TGTGCCAGCAGTGAATTTGCGGGGGGCTCCACAGATACGCAGTATTTT. Amino acid sequence: CASSEFAGGSTDTQYF. This chain joins TRBV25-1 and TRBJ2-3; 8 nucleotides agree with TRBD2. This CDR3 comprises 16 residues. From germline, CDR1 is MGHDK and CDR2 SYGVNS. V was pared by 1 base and J by 2 bases, with 5 bases of the junction left unmatched.

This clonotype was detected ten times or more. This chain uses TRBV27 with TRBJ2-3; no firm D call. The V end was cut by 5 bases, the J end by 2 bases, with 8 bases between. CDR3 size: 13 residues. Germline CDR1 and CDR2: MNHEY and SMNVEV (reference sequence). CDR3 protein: CASSRYATDTQYF. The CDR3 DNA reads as TGTGCCAGCAGTCGTTATGCCACAGATACGCAGTATTTT.

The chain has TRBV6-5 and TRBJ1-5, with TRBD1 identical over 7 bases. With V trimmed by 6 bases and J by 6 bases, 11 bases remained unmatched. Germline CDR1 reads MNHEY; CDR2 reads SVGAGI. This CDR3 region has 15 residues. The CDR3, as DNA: TGTGCCAGCAGATCCCAGGGGGATCGGAGTCAGCCCCAGCATTTT. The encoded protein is CASRSQGDRSQPQHF.

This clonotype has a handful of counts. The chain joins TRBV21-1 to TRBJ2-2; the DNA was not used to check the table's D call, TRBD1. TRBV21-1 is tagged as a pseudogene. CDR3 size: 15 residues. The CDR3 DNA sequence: TGTGCCAGCAGCAAAACACAGGTTCAATCCGGGGAGCTGTTTTTT. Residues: CASSKTQVQSGELFF.

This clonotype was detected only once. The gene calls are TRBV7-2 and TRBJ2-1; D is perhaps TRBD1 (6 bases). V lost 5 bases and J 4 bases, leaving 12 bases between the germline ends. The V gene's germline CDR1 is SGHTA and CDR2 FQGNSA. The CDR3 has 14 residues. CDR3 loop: CASSRQEIYNEQFF. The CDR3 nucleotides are TGTGCCAGCAGCAGACAGGAGATTTACAATGAGCAGTTCTTC.

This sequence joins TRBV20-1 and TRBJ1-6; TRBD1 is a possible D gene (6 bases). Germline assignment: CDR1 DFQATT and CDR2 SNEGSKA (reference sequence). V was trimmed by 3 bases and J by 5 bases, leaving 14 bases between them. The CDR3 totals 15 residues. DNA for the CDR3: TGCAGTGCTAGGTCACAGGGCGGGCATAATTCACCCCTCCACTTT. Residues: CSARSQGGHNSPLHF.

The CDR3 loop reads CSAYGPNTEAFF. CDR3 in DNA: TGCAGTGCTTACGGGCCGAACACTGAAGCTTTCTTT. The V call is TRBV20-1, the J call TRBJ1-1; no definite D call. Germline CDR1 and CDR2: DFQATT and SNEGSKA (reference sequence). The CDR3 has 12 residues. V was clipped by 5 bases and J by 1 base, with 8 bases between them.